This entry features one TCR beta chain sequence. Antigen specificity is unknown. This CDR3 region has 14 residues. V was clipped by 5 bases and J by 2 bases, with 13 bases between them. CDR1 is MNHNS and CDR2 is SASEGT in the germline V gene. These data belong to a study of T-cell memory formation after mild COVID-19. Study-level background: TCR clusters were largely donor specific.

TCRdb recomputed calls from the 5' RACE reads with MiXCR, one row per CDR3 protein. In the table there are under 300,000 distinct CDR3 sequences, about 16% of which are singletons. Study-wide points: The CD4+ clones that contracted clustered mainly within CM and EM, and the CD8+ clones concentrated in EMRA. Cross-reactive memory appears to have joined, as suggested by some responding clones showing up in pre-infection memory. Day 37-peaking second-wave clones had unconfirmed SARS-CoV-2 specificity.

The chain has TRBV6-1 and TRBJ2-7, with D tentatively TRBD2 (5 bases). This TCR was sampled from a man in his late teens or twenties who had mild COVID-19 (a few samples of this study predate the infection). Cell type and time point are not known. Sequencing was performed on PBMCs or a T cell subset sorted from them (not recorded which). CDR3: CASSRGMGTYEQYF. CDR3 in DNA: TGTGCCAGCAGTCGGGGTATGGGAACCTACGAGCAGTACTTC.